The entry below describes one T cell receptor (beta chain). Generated by immunoSEQ multiplex PCR, the TCRdb table keeps only in-frame clones and is missing some. The table shows 15,000 to 25,000 clones, with about 88% occurring only once. The CDR3 covers 13 residues. Trimming shortened V by 0 bases and J by 6 bases, and 11 bases separated the two germline ends. Looked up from germline, CDR1 is SQVTM and CDR2 is ANQGSEA. The source of the sample is a study of T cell changes during pregnancy in multiple sclerosis. This sequence originates from a female donor in good health, enrolled as a control in a pregnancy study. This sample comprised CD8+ T cells from peripheral blood mononuclear cells, obtained in the third trimester of pregnancy. This chain uses TRBV29-1 with TRBJ1-2, with D uncertain. The CDR3 loop reads CSVEDDHYHGYTF. Here the CDR3 DNA reads TGCAGCGTTGAAGATGACCACTATCATGGCTACACCTTC.